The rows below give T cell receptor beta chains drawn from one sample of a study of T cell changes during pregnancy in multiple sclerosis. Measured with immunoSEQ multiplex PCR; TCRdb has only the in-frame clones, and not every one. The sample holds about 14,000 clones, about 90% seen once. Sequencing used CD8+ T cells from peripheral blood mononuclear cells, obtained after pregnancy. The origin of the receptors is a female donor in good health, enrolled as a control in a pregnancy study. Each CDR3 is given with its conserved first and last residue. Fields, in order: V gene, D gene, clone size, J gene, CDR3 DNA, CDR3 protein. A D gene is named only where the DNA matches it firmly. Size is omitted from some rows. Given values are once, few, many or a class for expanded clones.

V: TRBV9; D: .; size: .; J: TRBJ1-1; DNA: TGTGCCAGCAGCACTTTACAGGTCGCGAACACTGAAGCTTTCTTT; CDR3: CASSTLQVANTEAFF
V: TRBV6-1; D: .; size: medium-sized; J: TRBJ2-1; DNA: TGTGCCAGCAGTGAAGCGCTCGAGGGCAGGAAAGGGGAGCAGTTCTTC; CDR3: CASSEALEGRKGEQFF
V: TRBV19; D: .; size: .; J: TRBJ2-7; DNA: TGTGCCAGTAGTTTAGCGGTTCGCTACGAGCAGTACTTC; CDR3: CASSLAVRYEQYF
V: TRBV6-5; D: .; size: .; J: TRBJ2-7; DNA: TGTGCCAGCAGTCCACAGGGAAGTAGGGAGCAGTACTTC; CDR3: CASSPQGSREQYF
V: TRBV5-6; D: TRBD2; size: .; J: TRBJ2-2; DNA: TGTGCCAGCAGGGTCGAGCCTAGCGGTTACACCGGGGAGCTGTTTTTT; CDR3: CASRVEPSGYTGELFF
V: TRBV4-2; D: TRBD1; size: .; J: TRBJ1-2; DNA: TGTGCCAGCAGCCAAAGTAAACAGGGGAACTATGGCTACACCTTC; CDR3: CASSQSKQGNYGYTF
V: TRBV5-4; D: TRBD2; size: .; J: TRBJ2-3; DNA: TGTGCCAGCAGCGCAGACGGGAGGGCAGATACGCAGTATTTT; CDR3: CASSADGRADTQYF
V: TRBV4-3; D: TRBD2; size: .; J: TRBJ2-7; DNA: TGCGCCAGCAGCCAAGCGTTAGCGGGGTACGAGCAGTACTTC; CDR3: CASSQALAGYEQYF
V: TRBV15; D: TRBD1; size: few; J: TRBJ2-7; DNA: TGTGCCACCAGCAGAGGGACAGGGGGCTCCTACGAGCAGTACTTC; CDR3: CATSRGTGGSYEQYF
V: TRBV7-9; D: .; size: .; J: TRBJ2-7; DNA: TGTGCCAGCAGCTTAGACAGGACAGAGCAGTACTTC; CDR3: CASSLDRTEQYF
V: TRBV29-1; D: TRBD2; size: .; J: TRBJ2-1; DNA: TGCAGCGTTGAAGAGGCTAGTGGCGGGAGGTTAGGCAATGAGCAGTTCTTC; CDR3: CSVEEASGGRLGNEQFF